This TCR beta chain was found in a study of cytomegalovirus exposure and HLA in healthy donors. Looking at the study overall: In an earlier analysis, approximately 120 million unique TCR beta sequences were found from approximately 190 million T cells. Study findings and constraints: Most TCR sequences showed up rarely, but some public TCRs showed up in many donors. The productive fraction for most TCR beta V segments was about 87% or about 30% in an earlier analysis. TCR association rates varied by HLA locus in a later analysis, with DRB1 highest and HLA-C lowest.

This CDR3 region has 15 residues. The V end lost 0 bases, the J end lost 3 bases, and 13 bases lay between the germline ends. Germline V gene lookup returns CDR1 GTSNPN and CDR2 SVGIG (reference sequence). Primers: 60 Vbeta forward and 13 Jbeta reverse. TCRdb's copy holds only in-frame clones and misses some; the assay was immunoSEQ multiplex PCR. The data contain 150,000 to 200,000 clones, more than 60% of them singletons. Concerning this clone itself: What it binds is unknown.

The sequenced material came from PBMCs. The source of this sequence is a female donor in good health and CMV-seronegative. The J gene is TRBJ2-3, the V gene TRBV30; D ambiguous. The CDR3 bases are TGTGCCTGGAGTGTCGACCTAGTTGGGACAGATACGCAGTATTTT. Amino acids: CAWSVDLVGTDTQYF. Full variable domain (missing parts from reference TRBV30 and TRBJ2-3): SQTIHQWPATLVQPVGSPLSLECTVEGTSNPNLYWYRQAAGRGLQLLFYSVGIGQISSEVPQNLSASRPQDRQFILSSKKLLLSDSGFYLCAWSVDLVGTDTQYFGPGTRLTVL.